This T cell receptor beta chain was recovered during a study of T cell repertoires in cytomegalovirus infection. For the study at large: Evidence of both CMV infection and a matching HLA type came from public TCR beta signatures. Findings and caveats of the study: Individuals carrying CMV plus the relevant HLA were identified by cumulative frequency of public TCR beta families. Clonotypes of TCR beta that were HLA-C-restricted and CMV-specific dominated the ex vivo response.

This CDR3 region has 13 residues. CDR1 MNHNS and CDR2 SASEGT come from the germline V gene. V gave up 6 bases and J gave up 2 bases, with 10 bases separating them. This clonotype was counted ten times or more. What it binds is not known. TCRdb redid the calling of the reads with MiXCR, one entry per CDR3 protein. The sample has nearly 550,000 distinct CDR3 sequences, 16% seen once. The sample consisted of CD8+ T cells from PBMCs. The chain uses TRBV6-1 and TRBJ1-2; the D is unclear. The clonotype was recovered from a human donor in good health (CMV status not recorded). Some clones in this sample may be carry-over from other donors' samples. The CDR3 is CASSHDGNYGYTF. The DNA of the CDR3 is TGTGCCAGCAGCCACGACGGAAACTATGGCTACACCTTC.